This TCR beta chain was identified during a study of blood T cell repertoires in COVID-19. The CDR3 loop spans 18 amino acids. Germline V gene sequence: CDR1 MNHNS, CDR2 SASEGT. Losses at the gene ends were 4 bases for V and 3 bases for J; bases not matched to a gene: 9. As processed by the authors: Reference gene primer amplification gave nucleated cell count estimates. Method: immunoSEQ multiplex PCR; TCRdb's copy keeps in-frame clones and lacks some. The D gene and trimming were derived from the DNA, and the V and J assignments and clone size from that table. The sample lists about 230,000 clones; 84% were seen once.

V gene TRBV6-1 combines with J gene TRBJ2-1; 13 bases match TRBD2. The receptor's source is a man aged 35-49 years who had recovered from COVID-19. Sequenced input: peripheral blood. CDR3 region: CASSGLAGGPLVYNEQFF. CDR3 DNA: TGTGCCAGCAGTGGACTAGCGGGAGGACCACTCGTCTACAATGAGCAGTTCTTC.